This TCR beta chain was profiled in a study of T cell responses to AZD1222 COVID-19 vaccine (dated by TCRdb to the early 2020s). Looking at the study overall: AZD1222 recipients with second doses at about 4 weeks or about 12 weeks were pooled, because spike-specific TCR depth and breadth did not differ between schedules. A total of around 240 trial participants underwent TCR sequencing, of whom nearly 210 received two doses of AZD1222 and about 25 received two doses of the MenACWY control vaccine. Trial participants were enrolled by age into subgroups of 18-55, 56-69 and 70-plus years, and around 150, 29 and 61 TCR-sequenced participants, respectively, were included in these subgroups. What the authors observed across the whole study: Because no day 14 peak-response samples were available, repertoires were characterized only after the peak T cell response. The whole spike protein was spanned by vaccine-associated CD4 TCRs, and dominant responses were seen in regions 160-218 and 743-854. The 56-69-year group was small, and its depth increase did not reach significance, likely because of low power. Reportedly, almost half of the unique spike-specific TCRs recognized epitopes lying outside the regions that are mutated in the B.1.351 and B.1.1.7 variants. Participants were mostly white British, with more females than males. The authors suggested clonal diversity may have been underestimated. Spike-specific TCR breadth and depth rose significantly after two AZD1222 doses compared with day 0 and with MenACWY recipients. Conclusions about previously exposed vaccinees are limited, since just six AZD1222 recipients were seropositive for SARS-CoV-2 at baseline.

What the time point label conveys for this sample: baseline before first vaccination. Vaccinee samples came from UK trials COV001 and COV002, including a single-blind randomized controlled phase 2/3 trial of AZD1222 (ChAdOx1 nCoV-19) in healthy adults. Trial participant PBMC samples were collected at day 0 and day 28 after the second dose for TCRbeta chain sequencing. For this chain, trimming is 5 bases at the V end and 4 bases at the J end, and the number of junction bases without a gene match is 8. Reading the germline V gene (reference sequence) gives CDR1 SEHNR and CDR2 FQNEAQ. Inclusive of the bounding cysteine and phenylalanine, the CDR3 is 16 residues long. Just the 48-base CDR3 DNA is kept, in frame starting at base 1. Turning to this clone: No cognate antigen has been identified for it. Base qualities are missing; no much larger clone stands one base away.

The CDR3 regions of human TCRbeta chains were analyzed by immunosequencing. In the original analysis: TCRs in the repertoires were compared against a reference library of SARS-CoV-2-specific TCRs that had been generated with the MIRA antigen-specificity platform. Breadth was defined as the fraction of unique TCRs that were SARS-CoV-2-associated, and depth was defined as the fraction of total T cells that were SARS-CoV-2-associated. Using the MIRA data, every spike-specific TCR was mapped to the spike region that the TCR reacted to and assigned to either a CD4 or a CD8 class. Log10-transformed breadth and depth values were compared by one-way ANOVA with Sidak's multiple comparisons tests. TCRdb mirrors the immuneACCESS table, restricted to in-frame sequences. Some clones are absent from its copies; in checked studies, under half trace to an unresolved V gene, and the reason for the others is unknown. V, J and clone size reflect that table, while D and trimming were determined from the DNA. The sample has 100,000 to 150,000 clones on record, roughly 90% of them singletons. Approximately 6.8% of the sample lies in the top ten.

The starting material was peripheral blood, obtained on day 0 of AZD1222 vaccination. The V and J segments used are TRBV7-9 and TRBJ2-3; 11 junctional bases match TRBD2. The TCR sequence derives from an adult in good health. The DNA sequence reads TGTGCCAGCAGCCCACGACTAGCGGGGAGCCCAGATACGCAGTATTTT. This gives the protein CASSPRLAGSPDTQYF.